Given below is one TCR beta chain in context. The source of the sample is a study of blood T cell repertoires in COVID-19. Study-level background: Acute and convalescent COVID-19 specimens originated in the United States, Italy and Spain.

V lost 0 bases, J lost 9 bases, and 5 bases stayed unmatched. Germline CDR1 and CDR2: SGHTA and FQGTGA. The CDR3 runs to 15 residues. In the original processing: Cell counts per sample came from amplifying reference gene primers. TCRdb's table, derived via immunoSEQ multiplex PCR, lists solely in-frame clones and lacks some. That table is the source of V, J and clone size, and D and trimming were worked out from the DNA. The repertoire holds 200,000 to 300,000 clones, with 87% as singletons. The source of this sequence is a woman between 40 and 55 years old who had recovered from COVID-19. The chain has TRBV7-3 and TRBJ2-1; 10 bases match TRBD2. Source material: peripheral blood. The CDR3 DNA sequence: TGTGCCAGCAGCTTAACGGGAGTAGCGGGGGGTGAGCAGTTCTTC. This codes for CASSLTGVAGGEQFF.